The clone carrying this TCR beta chain has only a few counts. TCRdb re-called the 5' RACE reads through MiXCR, storing one row per CDR3 protein. The table lists 700,000 to 950,000 distinct CDR3 sequences, roughly an eighth of them singletons. The data originate from a study of identical twins. The V and J ends lost 7 bases and 3 bases respectively, with 14 bases between them. Germline V gene sequence: CDR1 SGDLS, CDR2 YYNGEE. This CDR3 has 14 residues. The same sample was also studied in work on yellow fever vaccine responses in identical twins. That work adds: Vaccine-induced T cell responses in twins were reportedly observed to appear partly convergent, partly personalized.

Material: PBMCs. V is TRBV9 and J is TRBJ2-1; D is uncertain. This TCR was sampled from a woman aged 18-29 years in good health. CDR3 DNA: TGTGCCAGCCAGAGCACGATGGACTACAATGAGCAGTTCTTC. Translation gives CASQSTMDYNEQFF.